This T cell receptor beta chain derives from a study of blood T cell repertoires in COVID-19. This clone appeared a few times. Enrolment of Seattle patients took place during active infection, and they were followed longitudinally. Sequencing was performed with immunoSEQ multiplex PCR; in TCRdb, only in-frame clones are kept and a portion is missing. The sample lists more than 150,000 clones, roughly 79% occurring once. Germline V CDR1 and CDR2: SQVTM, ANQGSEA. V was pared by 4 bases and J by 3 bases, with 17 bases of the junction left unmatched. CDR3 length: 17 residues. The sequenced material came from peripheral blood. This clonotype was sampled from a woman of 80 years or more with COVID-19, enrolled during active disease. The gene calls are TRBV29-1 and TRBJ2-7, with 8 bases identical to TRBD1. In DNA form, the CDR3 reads TGCAGCGTTGGATTCGACAGGGGTGCCCCATATTACTACGAGCAGTACTTC. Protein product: CSVGFDRGAPYYYEQYF.